This TCR beta chain was sequenced for a study of human T cells and chemical hapten exposure. Time point reported: pre-sensitization, week 0. The sample's treatment: therapeutic diphenylcyclopropenone sensitization with weekly scalp DPC. There are a few counts of this clonotype. Its specificity is not known. The V gene lost 1 base and the J gene lost 9 bases, with 16 bases spanning the gap. The CDR3 covers 15 residues. TCRdb called the RACE reads again in MiXCR, with one record for every CDR3 protein. There are about 260,000 distinct CDR3 sequences in the sample; approximately 8.6% occur only once, and about 2.1% lies in the top ten. Study-level findings and limits: As the donors had alopecia, their immune response may differ from healthy people's.

The receptor comes from a woman aged 40 to 50 with alopecia areata. Some clones in this sample may be carry-over from other donors' samples. V usage is TRBV12-3 or TRBV12-4 and J usage is TRBJ2-1; possibly TRBD2 for D (6 bases). This specimen was whole blood, taken in connection with sensitization to the hapten diphenylcyclopropenone (DPC). The DNA of the CDR3 is TGTGCCAGCAGTTTAGGGGGGGAGCTGGAAGGTGAGCAGTTCTTC. Protein: CASSLGGELEGEQFF.